Included here is one T cell receptor (beta chain) sequence, with context. The sample originates from a study of cytomegalovirus exposure and HLA in healthy donors. The PCR employed 60 Vbeta primers together with 13 Jbeta primers. Method: immunoSEQ multiplex PCR; TCRdb's copy keeps in-frame clones and lacks some. The repertoire holds fewer than 150,000 clones, 60% to 85% seen once, with around 3% in the top ten. The sequence was collected from a middle-aged woman in good health and CMV-seropositive. Sequenced input: PBMCs.

The CDR3 bases are TGTGCCAGCAGCCCATCCAGGGGCACTGAAGCTTTCTTT. This codes for CASSPSRGTEAFF. V usage is TRBV5-6 and J usage is TRBJ1-1, with D maybe TRBD1 (6 bases). The germline CDR1 and CDR2 sequences are SGHDT and YYEEEE. V lost 4 bases and J lost 4, with 11 bases in between. This CDR3 spans 13 amino acids.